The 21 T cell receptor beta chains below come from one sample, sequenced in a study of blood T cell repertoires in COVID-19. The protocol was immunoSEQ multiplex PCR, while the TCRdb copy is restricted to in-frame clones and leaves out a portion. The table records about 120,000 clones, more than 70% of them present only once. The sample taken for sequencing was peripheral blood. These receptors were obtained from a man in his 60s with acute or convalescent COVID-19.

The chain links TRBV28 to TRBJ2-1; TRBD2 matches 8 bases. Germline V gene lookup returns CDR1 MDHEN and CDR2 SYDVKM. The CDR3 totals 14 residues. V gave up 4 bases and J gave up 2 bases; unmatched junction bases: 1. CDR3 in amino acids: CASSWGLAYNEQFF. CDR3 bases: TGTGCCAGCAGTTGGGGACTAGCCTACAATGAGCAGTTCTTC. The variable domain in full, with the rest retrieved from reference TRBV28 and TRBJ2-1, is DVKVTQSSRYLVKRTGEKVFLECVQDMDHENMFWYRQDPGLGLRLIYFSYDVKMKEKGDIPEGYSVSREKKERFSLILESASTNQTSMYLCASSWGLAYNEQFFGPGTRLTVL.

The J gene is TRBJ1-3, the V gene TRBV11-2, with D perhaps matching TRBD1 (6 bases). Per germline, CDR1 SGHAT and CDR2 FQNNGV. This CDR3 has 15 residues. The V end lost 5 bases, the J end lost 2 bases, and 13 bases lay between the germline ends. CDR3 bases: TGTGCCAGCAGCGCCAACAGGGCGGCTGGAAACACCATATATTTT. This codes for CASSANRAAGNTIYF.

The rearrangement joins TRBV7-2 to TRBJ2-2; TRBD2 matches at 10 bases. V lost 5 bases and J lost 4; bases outside the gene matches: 4. Germline V gives CDR1 SGHTA, CDR2 FQGNSA. This CDR3 has 15 residues. DNA of the CDR3: TGTGCCAGCAGCGACCTAGCGGGAGTCACCGGGGAGCTGTTTTTT. Its translation is CASSDLAGVTGELFF.

The CDR3 bases are TGTGCCAGCAGTTTATGGGGAGGCTCTGAAGCTTTCTTT. Translated, it gives CASSLWGGSEAFF. The V gene is TRBV28, the J gene TRBJ1-1; D is unresolved. The germline V gene encodes CDR1 MDHEN and CDR2 SYDVKM. Deletions cut 0 bases from V and 6 bases from J, with 8 bases between. The CDR3 is made up of 13 amino acids.

The chain is built from TRBV7-2 and TRBJ2-7; tentative D call: TRBD2 (6 bases). Germline V gives CDR1 SGHTA, CDR2 FQGNSA. Trimming left V 5 bases short and J 3 bases short, with 14 bases between. The CDR3 covers 14 residues. In nucleotides, the CDR3 is TGTGCCAGCAGCCGTAGCGGCTCATTCTACGAGCAGTACTTC. Its protein product is CASSRSGSFYEQYF.

The chain is built from TRBV9 and TRBJ2-3; tentative D call: TRBD1 (7 bases). Germline V gives CDR1 SGDLS, CDR2 YYNGEE. The length of the CDR3 is 18 residues. V lost 4 bases, J lost 4 bases, and 25 bases lay in between. CDR3: CASSLTGEVGPRADTQYF. The CDR3 DNA reads as TGTGCCAGCAGCCTAACAGGGGAGGTTGGGCCACGGGCAGATACGCAGTATTTT.

The rearrangement links TRBV3-1 (or the pseudogene TRBV3-2) to TRBJ1-1; perhaps TRBD1 as D (6 bases). The germline CDR1 and CDR2 sequences are LGHDT and YNNKEL (reference sequence). The germline V and J ends were trimmed by 0 bases and 8 bases, with 13 bases remaining between them. There are 14 residues in the CDR3. DNA of the CDR3: TGTGCCAGCAGCCAAGATCTTGTACAGGGAGAAGCTTTCTTT. Protein sequence: CASSQDLVQGEAFF.

The chain employs TRBV18 and TRBJ2-2; TRBD1 matches 8 bases. V lost 6 bases and J lost 7; bases outside the gene matches: 10. Germline-derived CDR1 and CDR2 are KGHSH and LQKENI. CDR3 length equals 15 residues. CDR3 coding DNA: TGTGCCAGCTCGGAAGCAGGGGGCTCGAACGGGGAGCTGTTTTTT. It specifies CASSEAGGSNGELFF. The full variable domain, its missing parts supplied by reference TRBV18 and TRBJ2-2, is NAGVMQNPRHLVRRRGQEARLRCSPMKGHSHVYWYRQLPEEGLKFMVYLQKENIIDESGMPKERFSAEFPKEGPSILRIQQVVRGDSAAYFCASSEAGGSNGELFFGEGSRLTVL.

This clone occurred a few times. The chain is built from TRBV28 and TRBJ1-3, with TRBD1 as a possible D gene (5 bases). Trimming took 5 bases from V and 0 from J, leaving 17 bases between them. This CDR3 has 17 amino acids. CDR1 and CDR2 from the germline V gene are MDHEN and SYDVKM. The CDR3 DNA reads TGTGCCAGCAGTACCAGCGACAGAGTCAGCTCTGGAAACACCATATATTTT. As protein: CASSTSDRVSSGNTIYF. Drawing the rest from reference TRBV28 and TRBJ1-3, the complete variable domain is DVKVTQSSRYLVKRTGEKVFLECVQDMDHENMFWYRQDPGLGLRLIYFSYDVKMKEKGDIPEGYSVSREKKERFSLILESASTNQTSMYLCASSTSDRVSSGNTIYFGEGSWLTVV.

The chain carries TRBV7-9 and TRBJ2-5; D is undetermined. The CDR3 covers 14 residues. Trimming removed 2 bases at V and 5 bases at J, with 12 bases between. Germline V gene data show CDR1 as SEHNR and CDR2 as FQNEAQ (reference sequence). The CDR3 region is CASSLLTSRETQYF. CDR3 coding DNA: TGTGCCAGCAGCTTACTTACGTCACGGGAGACCCAGTACTTC.

The rearrangement links TRBV10-2 to TRBJ2-7, with 11 nucleotides matching TRBD2. The V gene end was trimmed by 5 bases and the J gene end by 4 bases; junction bases not matched to a gene: 7. Germline V CDR1 and CDR2: WSHSY, SAAADI. This CDR3 has 15 amino acids. DNA for the CDR3: TGCGCCAGCAGTCTACTAGCGGGAGTGAGGTACGAGCAGTACTTC. Protein product: CASSLLAGVRYEQYF.

The V and J genes are TRBV11-3 and TRBJ2-1; 7 positions agree with TRBD2. The CDR3 covers 13 residues. V was clipped by 1 base and J by 7 bases; unmatched bases: 1. Germline V gene data show CDR1 as SGHNT and CDR2 as YENEEA. CDR3 in amino acids: CASSLGLANEQFF. CDR3 bases: TGTGCCAGCAGCTTAGGACTAGCAAATGAGCAGTTCTTC.

The chain joins TRBV27 to TRBJ1-2; D call uncertain. Trimming pared 5 bases from V and 7 bases from J, leaving 11 bases between. This CDR3 is 12 amino acids long. The germline V gene encodes CDR1 MNHEY and CDR2 SMNVEV (reference sequence). The CDR3 protein is CASSRAGSGYTF. CDR3 DNA sequence: TGTGCCAGCAGTCGGGCGGGGTCTGGCTACACCTTC.

This clone was observed a handful of times. The chain uses TRBV6-5 and TRBJ2-7, with unresolved D. This CDR3 is 11 amino acids long. V dropped 6 bases and J dropped 4 bases, with 7 bases sitting between them. Looked up from germline, CDR1 is MNHEY and CDR2 is SVGAGI. CDR3 nucleotides: TGTGCCAGCAGCGGAGCTTACGAGCAGTACTTC. Translating gives CASSGAYEQYF.

This clone was counted a single time. The chain carries TRBV10-3 and TRBJ1-1; no firm D call. There are 14 residues in the CDR3. V lost 3 bases, J lost 1 base, and 9 bases lay in between. CDR1 is ENHRY, CDR2 SYGVKD, per germline. In DNA, the CDR3 is TGTGCCATCAGTGATAGCGGGAAGAACACTGAAGCTTTCTTT. Protein: CAISDSGKNTEAFF.

V gene TRBV3-1 (or the pseudogene TRBV3-2) combines with J gene TRBJ2-3; possibly TRBD2 for D (6 bases). V was cut by 2 bases and J by 9 bases, with 15 bases left in between. The CDR3 covers 14 residues. Germline V lookup: CDR1 LGHDT, CDR2 YNNKEL (reference sequence). CDR3 bases: TGTGCCAGCAGCCAACCCGGGAGCTACTTAACGCAGTATTTT. Translation gives CASSQPGSYLTQYF.

The chain carries TRBV6-2 or TRBV6-3 and TRBJ2-7, with 9 positions matching TRBD2. The CDR3 consists of 19 residues. The V gene end was trimmed by 3 bases and the J gene end by 3 bases; junction bases not matched to a gene: 18. Germline assignment: CDR1 MNHEY and CDR2 SVGEGT. The CDR3 sequence is CASSYLGTRASGMNYEQYF. The CDR3 region has the DNA TGTGCCAGCAGTTATTTGGGGACACGGGCTAGCGGGATGAACTACGAGCAGTACTTC.

The chain links TRBV19 to TRBJ1-5; D unresolved. V was cut by 3 bases and J by 6 bases, with 12 bases left in between. Germline V gives CDR1 LNHDA, CDR2 SQIVND (reference sequence). The CDR3 is made up of 14 amino acids. The CDR3 here is CASSILKEGQPQHF. The CDR3 DNA is TGTGCCAGTAGTATTCTCAAAGAGGGTCAGCCCCAGCATTTT. Based on the CDR3 plus reference TRBV19 and TRBJ1-5, the full variable domain is DGGITQSPKYLFRKEGQNVTLSCEQNLNHDAMYWYRQDPGQGLRLIYYSQIVNDFQKGDIAEGYSVSREKKESFPLTVTSAQKNPTAFYLCASSILKEGQPQHFGDGTRLSIL.

The J gene is TRBJ2-1, the V gene TRBV7-2; possibly TRBD2 for D (6 bases). The V end lost 1 base, the J end lost 1 base, and 11 bases lay between the germline ends. The CDR3 runs 16 residues. The germline gives CDR1 SGHTA, CDR2 FQGNSA. The CDR3 region is CASSLGFLASYNEQFF. CDR3 DNA: TGTGCCAGCAGCTTAGGGTTCCTAGCGTCCTACAATGAGCAGTTCTTC.

CDR3 coding DNA: TGTGCCAGCAGCGAAGGGACAGGGTCTGAATCGAGGTCACCCCTCCACTTT. Encoded protein: CASSEGTGSESRSPLHF. J is TRBJ1-6 and V is TRBV9; TRBD1 matches at 9 bases. The ends lost 3 bases at V and 10 bases at J; junction bases unmatched: 14. Looked up from germline, CDR1 is SGDLS and CDR2 is YYNGEE. The CDR3 covers 17 residues.

This clone was seen just once. This chain connects TRBV27 to TRBJ2-7, with 9 bases matching TRBD2. CDR3 size: 14 residues. Per the germline V gene, CDR1 is MNHEY and CDR2 is SMNVEV (reference sequence). Losses at the gene ends were 4 bases for V and 5 bases for J; bases not matched to a gene: 6. CDR3 sequence (DNA): TGTGCCAGCAGTTATAGCGGGAGAACGAACGAGCAGTACTTC. Translated, it gives CASSYSGRTNEQYF.